This TCR beta chain is drawn from a study of CD4 T cells in relation to SARS-CoV-2 and coronaviruses. At the level of the study: PBMCs were cultured with antigen for less than twelve days before TCR beta sequencing.

Trimming cost V 3 bases and J 6 bases; bases outside gene matches: 10. The V gene's germline CDR1 is KGHSH and CDR2 LQKENI. This CDR3 comprises 15 residues. Study-wide results and limits: Crossreactivity was assessed only for spike protein, not other viral proteins.

The unexposed donors gave CD4+ T cells in 2011-2018, prior to COVID-19. The cells were cultured for about ten days before CD4+ T cells were isolated. As cell numbers allowed, unexposed-donor CD4+ T cells faced SARS-CoV-2 S/N and four cold-coronavirus spikes. Points on this clone: Its matching antigen is unknown.

The repertoire was sequenced with immunoSEQ multiplex PCR; TCRdb's copy has only in-frame clones and lacks some. The sample has about 27,000 clones, around two thirds seen once. V and J are TRBV18 and TRBJ1-1; TRBD1 agrees at 7 bases. Material: CD4+ T cells from PBMCs, cultured in vitro. The source is a human donor in good health. CDR3 amino acids: CASSPDATGVAEAFF. DNA for the CDR3: TGTGCCAGCTCACCCGACGCTACAGGGGTCGCTGAAGCTTTCTTT.